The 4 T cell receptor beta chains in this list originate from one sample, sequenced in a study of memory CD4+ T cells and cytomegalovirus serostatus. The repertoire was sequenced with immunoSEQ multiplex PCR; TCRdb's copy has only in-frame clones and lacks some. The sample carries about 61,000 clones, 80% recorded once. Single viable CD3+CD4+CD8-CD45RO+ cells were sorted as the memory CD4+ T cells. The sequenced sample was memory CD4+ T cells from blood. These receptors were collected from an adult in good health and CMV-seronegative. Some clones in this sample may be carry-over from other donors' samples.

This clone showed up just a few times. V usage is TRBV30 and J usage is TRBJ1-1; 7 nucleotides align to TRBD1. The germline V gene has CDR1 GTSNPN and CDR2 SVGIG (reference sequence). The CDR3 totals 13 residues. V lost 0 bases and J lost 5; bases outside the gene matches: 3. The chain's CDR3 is CAWSVQQGTEAFF. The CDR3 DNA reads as TGTGCCTGGAGTGTCCAACAGGGGACTGAAGCTTTCTTT. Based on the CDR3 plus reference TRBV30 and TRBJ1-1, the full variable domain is SQTIHQWPATLVQPVGSPLSLECTVEGTSNPNLYWYRQAAGRGLQLLFYSVGIGQISSEVPQNLSASRPQDRQFILSSKKLLLSDSGFYLCAWSVQQGTEAFFGQGTRLTVV.

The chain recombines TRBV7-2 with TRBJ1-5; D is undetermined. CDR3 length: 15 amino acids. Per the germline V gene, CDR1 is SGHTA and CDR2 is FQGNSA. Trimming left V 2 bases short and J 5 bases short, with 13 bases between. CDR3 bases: TGTGCCAGCAGCTTATGGCACCGAACTGATCAGCCCCAGCATTTT. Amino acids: CASSLWHRTDQPQHF.

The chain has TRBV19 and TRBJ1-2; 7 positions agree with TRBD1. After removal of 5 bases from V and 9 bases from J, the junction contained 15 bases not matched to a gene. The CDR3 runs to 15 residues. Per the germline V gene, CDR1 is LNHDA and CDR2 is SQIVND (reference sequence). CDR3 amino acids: CASSARDRDSLSYTF. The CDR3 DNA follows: TGTGCCAGTAGTGCGAGAGACAGGGATAGCCTCAGCTACACCTTC.

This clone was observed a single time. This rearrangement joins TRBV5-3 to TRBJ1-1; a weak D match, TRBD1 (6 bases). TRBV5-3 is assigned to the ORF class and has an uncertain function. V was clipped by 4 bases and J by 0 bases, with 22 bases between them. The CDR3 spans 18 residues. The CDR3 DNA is TGTGCCAGAAGCGACGAACGGACAGTTGATAAGATGAACACTGAAGCTTTCTTT. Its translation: CARSDERTVDKMNTEAFF.